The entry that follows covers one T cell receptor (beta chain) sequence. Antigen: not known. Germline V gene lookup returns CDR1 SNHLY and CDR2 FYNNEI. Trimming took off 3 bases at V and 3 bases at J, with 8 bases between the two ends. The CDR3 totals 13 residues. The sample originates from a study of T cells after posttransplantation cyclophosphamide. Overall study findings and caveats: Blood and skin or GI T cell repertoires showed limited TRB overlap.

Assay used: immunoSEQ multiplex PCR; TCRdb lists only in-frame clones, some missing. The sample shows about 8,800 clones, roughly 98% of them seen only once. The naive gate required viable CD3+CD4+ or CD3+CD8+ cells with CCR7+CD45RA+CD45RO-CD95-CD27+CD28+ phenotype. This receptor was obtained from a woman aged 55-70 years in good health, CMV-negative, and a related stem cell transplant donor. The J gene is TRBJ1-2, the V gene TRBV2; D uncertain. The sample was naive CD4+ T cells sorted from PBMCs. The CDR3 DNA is TGTGCCAGCAGTGACTTAATCTACTATGGCTACACCTTC. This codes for CASSDLIYYGYTF.